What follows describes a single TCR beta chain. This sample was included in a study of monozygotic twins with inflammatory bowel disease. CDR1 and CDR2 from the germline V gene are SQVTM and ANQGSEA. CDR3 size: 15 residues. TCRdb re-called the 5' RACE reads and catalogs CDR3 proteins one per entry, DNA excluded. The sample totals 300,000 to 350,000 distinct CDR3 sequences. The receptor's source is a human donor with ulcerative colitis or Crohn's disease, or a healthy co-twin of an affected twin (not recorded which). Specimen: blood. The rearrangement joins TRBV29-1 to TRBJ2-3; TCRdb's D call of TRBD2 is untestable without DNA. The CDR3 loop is CSVERGLGNTDTQYF.